The next 8 T cell receptor beta chains were all read from a single sample in a study of human T cells and chemical hapten exposure. The time point was: patch test 2, 6 weeks after DPC sensitization. Treatment specified: therapeutic diphenylcyclopropenone sensitization with weekly scalp DPC. TCRdb fed the RACE reads into MiXCR, producing one record per CDR3 protein. The data show some 99,000 distinct CDR3 sequences, less than 10% seen once. Source: whole blood, taken in connection with sensitization to the hapten diphenylcyclopropenone (DPC). These TCRs come from a woman in her thirties or forties with alopecia areata. Some clones in this sample may be carry-over from other donors' samples.

This clonotype was seen just once. This chain uses TRBV5-1 with TRBJ2-5, with D unresolved. Trimming removed 2 bases at V and 4 bases at J, with 12 bases between. Germline CDR1 reads SGHRS; CDR2 reads YFSETQ. The length of the CDR3 is 14 residues. Here the CDR3 reads CASSFVGGGETQYF. The CDR3 nucleotides are TGCGCCAGCAGCTTTGTCGGTGGCGGAGAGACCCAGTACTTC.

This clonotype was counted many times. The V gene is TRBV20-1, the J gene TRBJ2-3; 9 bases are shared with TRBD2. From germline, CDR1 is DFQATT and CDR2 SNEGSKA (reference sequence). V lost 0 bases, J lost 4 bases, and 17 bases stayed unmatched. The CDR3 contains 19 residues. The CDR3 loop reads CSARDFSRGGWVVADTQYF. CDR3 coding DNA: TGCAGTGCTAGAGATTTTTCGCGGGGGGGCTGGGTCGTCGCAGATACGCAGTATTTT.

Only a few counts were recorded for this clonotype. The genes are TRBV6-2 or TRBV6-3 and TRBJ2-1, with 11 bases identical to TRBD1. The V gene end was trimmed by 5 bases and the J gene end by 13 bases; junction bases not matched to a gene: 13. The V gene's germline CDR1 is MNHEY and CDR2 SVGEGT. The CDR3 totals 15 residues. CDR3 DNA sequence: TGTGCCAGCAGTCGGACAGGGGGCGATAGCGGCGTCCAGTTCTTC. Translated, it gives CASSRTGGDSGVQFF.

The sample holds many counts of this clonotype. The chain links TRBV2 to TRBJ2-3; D unclear. Trimming stripped 7 bases from V and 12 bases from J, with 20 bases between. CDR1 SNHLY and CDR2 FYNNEI come from the germline V gene. The CDR3 has 13 residues. CDR3 residues: CASTDVGLLAQYF. CDR3 in DNA: TGTGCCAGCACCGACGTAGGCCTATTGGCCCAGTATTTT.

This clonotype turned up a few times. V and J are TRBV4-3 and TRBJ1-2; a weak D match, TRBD1 (5 bases). CDR3 length: 11 residues. V was clipped by 5 bases and J by 7 bases, with 8 bases between them. Germline-derived CDR1 and CDR2 are LGHNA and YSLEER. The DNA for the CDR3 is TGCGCCAGCAGCTCCGACAGTGGCTACACCTTC. Translation gives CASSSDSGYTF.

This clonotype was counted ten times or more. V usage is TRBV9 and J usage is TRBJ1-6, with D tentatively TRBD1 (5 bases). Germline lookup yields CDR1 SGDLS and CDR2 YYNGEE. Trimming cost V 3 bases and J 7 bases, with 5 bases left between them. The CDR3 contains 12 residues. The CDR3 DNA reads TGTGCCAGCAGCGCAGGGAATTCACCCCTCCACTTT. It yields the protein CASSAGNSPLHF.

This clonotype was recorded at least ten times. The V gene is TRBV20-1, the J gene TRBJ2-2; D may be TRBD2 (6 bases). Per germline, CDR1 DFQATT and CDR2 SNEGSKA (reference sequence). This CDR3 is built from 15 residues. Between the trimmed V and J ends, which lost 1 base and 3 bases, there was a span of 12 bases. The CDR3 protein is CSARVGGADTGELFF. The DNA for the CDR3 is TGCAGTGCTAGAGTCGGAGGGGCAGACACCGGGGAGCTGTTTTTT.

The V and J genes are TRBV27 and TRBJ1-1, with D tentatively TRBD1 (5 bases). Trimming took off 3 bases at V and 5 bases at J, with 10 bases between the two ends. CDR1 and CDR2 (germline): MNHEY, SMNVEV (reference sequence). The CDR3 length is 13 residues. CDR3 protein: CASSFSAGTEAFF. The CDR3 DNA follows: TGTGCCAGCAGTTTCTCGGCAGGGACTGAAGCTTTCTTT.